This TCR beta chain was identified during a study of blood T cell repertoires in COVID-19. For the study at large: T cells, B-cell-depleted T cells, or PBMCs provided the cDNA or gDNA that served as material.

Germline values: CDR1 SEHNR, CDR2 FQNEAQ (reference sequence). Trimming pared 5 bases from V and 5 bases from J, leaving 30 bases between. The CDR3 contains 19 residues. In the original workflow: The assay estimated nucleated cells by amplifying reference gene primers. The repertoire was sequenced with immunoSEQ multiplex PCR; TCRdb's copy has only in-frame clones and lacks some. Clone size and V and J calls were adopted from that table, with D and trimming inferred from the DNA. The table lists under 300,000 clones, about 80% of them singletons, with 3.3% in the top ten. Sequencing was performed on peripheral blood. The V and J genes are TRBV7-9 and TRBJ2-5, with D perhaps matching TRBD1 (7 bases). The receptor's source is a woman of 80 years or more with acute or convalescent COVID-19. CDR3 sequence reads: CASSQRRGQRITTGETQYF. DNA of the CDR3: TGTGCCAGCAGCCAAAGGAGGGGACAGCGAATCACTACCGGGGAGACCCAGTACTTC.